This T cell receptor (beta chain) derives from a study of spatial heterogeneity in lung cancer. Broader study findings: Expanded intratumoral alpha and beta TCR counts tracked tumor mutation counts.

As concerns this clonotype: Its antigen is as yet unknown. Little can be read into the size of this beta chain, an off-target read in a library designed for alpha chains.

Every molecule of TCR cDNA had its own unique molecular identifier. MiXCR was run by TCRdb on the 5' RACE reads, yielding one entry per CDR3 protein. The data hold about 14,000 distinct CDR3 sequences, with about 4.8% observed a single time. With 6 bases removed from V and 5 bases from J, the gap between germline ends came to 10 bases. The CDR3 consists of 12 residues. Germline V gives CDR1 SGHAT, CDR2 FQNNGV. Described time point: sample taken at primary tumor resection. The chain joins TRBV11-2 to TRBJ1-2; no definite D call. The TCR sequence derives from a female donor with early-stage non-small cell lung cancer. The input for sequencing was lung tumor tissue, taken at surgery. DNA of the CDR3: TGTGCCAGCAGATTGGAACTTTATGGCTACACCTTC. This gives the protein CASRLELYGYTF.